These 18 T cell receptor beta chains were all obtained from the same sample, sequenced in a study of T cells in Graves' hyperthyroidism and ophthalmopathy. Template material for amplifying TCR beta CDR3 regions consisted of RNA transcripts. The HTBI primer set was used in a first-round RT-PCR of the TCR CDR3. TCRdb analysed the multiplex PCR reads with MiXCR anew, one entry per CDR3 protein. The sample gives hundreds of thousands of distinct CDR3 sequences, roughly 20% of which show up once; about 34% is in the top ten. Sequencing was done on a sample of blood. The receptors were gathered from a man in his thirties or forties with Graves' ophthalmopathy.

This clonotype was seen ten or more times. This CDR3 reads CASSFGGSTEAFF. The DNA of the CDR3 is TGTGCCAGCAGTTTCGGGGGGTCGACTGAAGCTTTCTTT. This sequence joins TRBV12-3 or TRBV12-4 and TRBJ1-1; D is possibly TRBD1 (5 bases). The length of the CDR3 is 13 residues. Trimming removed 3 bases from V and 5 bases from J, with 10 bases in between.

This sequence joins TRBV20-1 and TRBJ2-7; tentative D call: TRBD1 (8 bases). CDR1 and CDR2 from the germline V gene are DFQATT and SNEGSKA (reference sequence). V was shortened by 6 bases and J by 2 bases, with 32 bases between the two germline ends. The length of the CDR3 is 19 residues. The CDR3 sequence: CSANRLDREGASGTYEQYF. The DNA for the CDR3 is TGCAGTGCCAACCGATTGGACAGGGAAGGGGCTAGCGGAACCTACGAGCAGTACTTC.

The sample holds many counts of this clonotype. This chain uses TRBV18 with TRBJ1-5; D may be TRBD1 (6 bases). The CDR3 spans 14 residues. Germline V gene data show CDR1 as KGHSH and CDR2 as LQKENI. Trimming cost V 6 bases and J 9 bases, with 18 bases left between them. The CDR3 region is CASSPGAWDRPQHF. In nucleotides, the CDR3 is TGTGCCAGCTCCCCAGGGGCTTGGGATCGGCCCCAGCATTTT.

The chain couples TRBV20-1 to TRBJ2-7; D may be TRBD2 (6 bases). The V and J ends lost 1 base and 0 bases respectively, with 13 bases between them. CDR1 DFQATT and CDR2 SNEGSKA come from the germline V gene (reference sequence). CDR3 size: 15 residues. The CDR3 here is CSARGTEGFSYEQYF. CDR3 DNA sequence: TGCAGTGCTAGAGGGACGGAGGGTTTCTCCTACGAGCAGTACTTC.

In regard to this clonotype: Compared with germline, one end of the junction differs, possibly owing to a read error. The chain recombines TRBV6-6 with TRBJ1-4; no reliable D call. CDR3 size: 13 residues. Germline values: CDR1 MNHNY, CDR2 SVGAGI (reference sequence). The CDR3, as DNA: TGTGCCAGCAGTTACGTTACTAACGAAAAACTGTTTTTT. It codes for CASSYVTNEKLFF.

The V and J genes are TRBV13 and TRBJ2-1; the D is unclear. Germline values: CDR1 PRHDT, CDR2 FYEKMQ (reference sequence). Trimming stripped 5 bases from V and 12 bases from J, with 14 bases between. This CDR3 region has 12 residues. The CDR3 region is CASSLPDSGQFF. The CDR3 DNA sequence: TGTGCCAGCAGCCTCCCAGACTCGGGGCAGTTCTTC.

This clonotype was counted at least ten times. The V and J genes are TRBV11-2 and TRBJ2-5; D is unclear. This CDR3 has 14 amino acids. CDR1 and CDR2 (germline): SGHAT, FQNNGV. Trimming cost V 5 bases and J 4 bases, with 14 bases left between them. CDR3 amino acids: CASSQAGVGETQYF. The CDR3 DNA reads TGTGCCAGCAGCCAGGCAGGAGTAGGAGAGACCCAGTACTTC. The entire variable domain, with the rest obtained from reference TRBV11-2 and TRBJ2-5, is as follows: EAGVAQSPRYKIIEKRQSVAFWCNPISGHATLYWYQQILGQGPKLLIQFQNNGVVDDSQLPKDRFSAERLKGVDSTLKIQPAKLEDSAVYLCASSQAGVGETQYFGPGTRLLVL.

The gene calls are TRBV28 and TRBJ1-2; no firm D call. Trimming shortened V by 5 bases and J by 7 bases, and 14 bases separated the two germline ends. Germline V CDR1 and CDR2: MDHEN, SYDVKM. The CDR3 runs 13 residues. The CDR3, as DNA: TGTGCCAGCAGTCTTGACATGGGGATTGGCTACACCTTC. This gives the protein CASSLDMGIGYTF.

This clonotype was seen ten or more times. This chain connects TRBV3-1 to TRBJ2-3; possibly TRBD2 for D (6 bases). This CDR3 spans 15 amino acids. Germline V CDR1 and CDR2: LGHDT, YNNKEL (reference sequence). The V and J ends lost 0 bases and 6 bases respectively, with 13 bases between them. The CDR3 loop is CASSQDSLGGDTQYF. CDR3 in DNA: TGTGCCAGCAGCCAAGATAGTCTAGGAGGGGATACGCAGTATTTT.

The table lists this clonotype with many counts. The rearrangement joins TRBV2 to TRBJ1-3; maybe TRBD1 (5 bases). The germline V and J ends were trimmed by 3 bases and 3 bases, with 9 bases remaining between them. The germline V gene encodes CDR1 SNHLY and CDR2 FYNNEI. The CDR3 spans 14 residues. CDR3 coding DNA: TGTGCCAGCAGTGACCGGGGCCGTGGAAACACCATATATTTT. This translates into CASSDRGRGNTIYF.

CDR3 sequence: CASRPAGSNQPQHF. The CDR3 DNA reads as TGTGCCAGCAGACCCGCAGGGAGCAATCAGCCCCAGCATTTT. This sequence joins TRBV6-1 and TRBJ1-5; tentatively, D is TRBD1 (5 bases). Trimming removed 6 bases from V and 1 base from J, with 10 bases in between. Germline assignment: CDR1 MNHNS and CDR2 SASEGT. There are 14 residues in the CDR3.

This clonotype was recorded a few times. This sequence joins TRBV7-8 and TRBJ2-1; 11 bases are a match to TRBD2. CDR1 is SGHVS and CDR2 is FQNEAQ in the germline V gene. The CDR3 runs 15 residues. V trimming: 6 bases; J trimming: 7 bases; junction bases outside the gene matches: 8. The CDR3 nucleotides read TGTGCCAGCAGGATAGCGGGAGGGGCGGGAAATGAGCAGTTCTTC. Translation: CASRIAGGAGNEQFF.

This chain uses TRBV29-1 with TRBJ2-7, with D perhaps matching TRBD1 (6 bases). CDR1 is SQVTM and CDR2 is ANQGSEA in the germline V gene. This CDR3 contains 15 residues. Trimming removed 3 bases at V and 5 bases at J, with 20 bases between. The CDR3 region has the DNA TGCAGCGTTGATAGATTGGGCAGGGGAAACGACGAGCAGTACTTC. Its translation: CSVDRLGRGNDEQYF.

The rearrangement uses TRBV12-5 and TRBJ2-7; 7 bases map to TRBD2. Germline-derived CDR1 and CDR2 are LGHNT and FRNRAP. V was clipped by 7 bases and J by 2 bases; unmatched bases: 8. The CDR3 runs 14 residues. The CDR3 DNA is TGTGCTAGTGCCAGGGAGGGCAGAGCCTACGAGCAGTACTTC. It codes for CASAREGRAYEQYF. The whole variable domain, filled in from reference TRBV12-5 and TRBJ2-7, reads DARVTQTPRHKVTEMGQEVTMRCQPILGHNTVFWYRQTMMQGLELLAYFRNRAPLDDSGMPKDRFSAEMPDATLATLKIQPSEPRDSAVYFCASAREGRAYEQYFGPGTRLTVT.

There are many counts of this clonotype. The chain couples TRBV6-2 or TRBV6-3 to TRBJ2-7; D is unresolved. Germline V CDR1 and CDR2: MNHEY, SVGEGT. V lost 11 bases and J lost 0, with 14 bases in between. The CDR3 is made up of 13 amino acids. The CDR3 DNA is TGTGCCGCGATAGATGGAAGCTCCTACGAGCAGTACTTC. Translated: CAAIDGSSYEQYF.

This clonotype was counted once. The rearrangement uses TRBV6-2 or TRBV6-3 and TRBJ2-3, with D perhaps matching TRBD1 (7 bases). CDR1 MNHEY and CDR2 SVGEGT come from the germline V gene. The V gene lost 7 bases and the J gene lost 4 bases, with 27 bases spanning the gap. The CDR3 is made up of 18 amino acids. Written as DNA, the CDR3 is TGTGCCAGCACCCCTCGGGGGCAGGGGGGATCTTTTCCAGATACGCAGTATTTT. It translates to CASTPRGQGGSFPDTQYF.

This clonotype has a handful of counts. V and J are TRBV7-9 and TRBJ2-5, with a tentative D call TRBD1 (5 bases). Trimming left V 7 bases short and J 2 bases short, with 11 bases between. The CDR3 totals 13 residues. CDR1 SEHNR and CDR2 FQNEAQ come from the germline V gene (reference sequence). The CDR3 sequence: CASIGHIQETQYF. The DNA for the CDR3 is TGTGCCAGCATCGGACATATTCAAGAGACCCAGTACTTC.

This clonotype showed up many times. This chain joins TRBV2 and TRBJ2-1; 12 bases fit TRBD2. The trim removed 3 bases at V and 4 bases at J, leaving 4 bases unmatched. Germline V lookup: CDR1 SNHLY, CDR2 FYNNEI. The CDR3 runs to 16 residues. The CDR3 sequence: CASSDRTSGKYNEQFF. In DNA, the CDR3 is TGTGCCAGCAGTGACAGGACTAGCGGGAAGTACAATGAGCAGTTCTTC. Full variable domain (remainder filled in from reference TRBV2 and TRBJ2-1): EPEVTQTPSHQVTQMGQEVILRCVPISNHLYFYWYRQILGQKVEFLVSFYNNEISEKSEIFDDQFSVERPDGSNFTLKIRSTKLEDSAMYFCASSDRTSGKYNEQFFGPGTRLTVL.